A selection of T cell receptor beta chains follows, all from one sample in a study of T-cell reconstitution after alpha-beta-depleted transplantation in children. TCRdb reprocessed the PCR reads with MiXCR, giving one entry per CDR3 protein. The sample lists 200,000 to 250,000 distinct CDR3 sequences; 11% were seen once. Here the sequenced sample was PBMCs, taken before TCRalphabeta/CD19-depleted stem cell transplant. These receptors all come from a child under two years old with acute myeloid leukemia, due to receive a stem cell transplant. The CDR3 runs from the conserved cysteine through the conserved F or W. Each record gives: clone size, V gene, J gene, D gene, CDR3 protein, CDR3 DNA. D genes are given only for firm matches. Size is omitted from some rows. Given values are once, few, many or a class for expanded clones.

size: few
V: TRBV5-5
J: TRBJ1-2
D: TRBD1
CDR3: CASSRRQGGYGYTF
DNA: TGTGCCAGCAGCAGGAGACAGGGCGGCTATGGCTACACCTTC

size: many
V: TRBV24-1
J: TRBJ2-1
D: TRBD2
CDR3: CATSDLAGGVYNEQFF
DNA: TGTGCCACCAGTGATTTGGCGGGAGGGGTCTACAATGAGCAGTTCTTC

size: many
V: TRBV2
J: TRBJ2-6
D: TRBD2
CDR3: CASSGPRGAGVGANVLTF
DNA: TGTGCCAGCAGTGGCCCCCGGGGAGCGGGGGTTGGGGCCAACGTCCTGACTTTC

size: many
V: TRBV5-1
J: TRBJ2-1
D: .
CDR3: CASRYNSDSYNEQFF
DNA: TGCGCCAGCAGGTATAATAGCGACTCCTACAATGAGCAGTTCTTC

size: many
V: TRBV7-2
J: TRBJ2-1
D: .
CDR3: CASSLTSGWNEQFF
DNA: TGTGCCAGCAGCTTAACGAGCGGCTGGAATGAGCAGTTCTTC

size: many
V: TRBV5-6
J: TRBJ2-7
D: TRBD1
CDR3: CASRPRTGLWYEQYF
DNA: TGTGCCAGCAGACCTAGGACAGGCCTCTGGTACGAGCAGTACTTC

size: many
V: TRBV5-1
J: TRBJ1-2
D: .
CDR3: CASSSPTANYGYTF
DNA: TGCGCCAGCAGCTCGCCGACAGCTAACTATGGCTACACCTTC

size: many
V: TRBV6-6
J: TRBJ1-1
D: .
CDR3: CASSYRGMNTEAFF
DNA: TGTGCCAGCAGTTACAGGGGGATGAACACTGAAGCTTTCTTT

size: many
V: TRBV28
J: TRBJ1-2
D: .
CDR3: CASSFAGQGHTF
DNA: TGTGCCAGCAGTTTCGCGGGGCAGGGACACACCTTC

size: many
V: TRBV6-2/TRBV6-3
J: TRBJ2-7
D: TRBD1
CDR3: CASSFTRTGHEQYF
DNA: TGTGCCAGCAGCTTTACTCGGACAGGACACGAGCAGTACTTC

size: many
V: TRBV10-3
J: TRBJ1-1
D: .
CDR3: CAISESGGKAFF
DNA: TGTGCCATCAGTGAGTCGGGGGGTAAAGCTTTCTTT

size: many
V: TRBV4-2
J: TRBJ2-1
D: TRBD2
CDR3: CASSRPGLATYNEQFF
DNA: TGTGCCAGCAGCCGGCCGGGACTAGCGACCTACAATGAGCAGTTCTTC

size: .
V: TRBV7-2
J: TRBJ2-3
D: TRBD1
CDR3: CASSPRRTGGATDTQYF
DNA: TGTGCCAGCAGCCCCCGCCGGACAGGGGGTGCTACAGATACGCAGTATTTT

size: many
V: TRBV7-2
J: TRBJ2-5
D: .
CDR3: CASSPPLPTQYF
DNA: TGTGCCAGCAGCCCCCCCTTACCGACCCAGTACTTC

size: many
V: TRBV12-3/TRBV12-4
J: TRBJ2-5
D: .
CDR3: CASSFSSQETQYF
DNA: TGTGCCAGCAGTTTCTCTAGCCAAGAGACCCAGTACTTC

size: many
V: TRBV7-2
J: TRBJ1-4
D: .
CDR3: CASSLRAGLEVNEKLFF
DNA: TGTGCCAGCAGCTTACGCGCCGGCTTGGAGGTTAATGAAAAACTGTTTTTT

size: many
V: TRBV9
J: TRBJ2-5
D: TRBD2
CDR3: CASSPRGTSVETQYF
DNA: TGTGCCAGCAGCCCGAGGGGGACTAGTGTGGAGACCCAGTACTTC

size: .
V: TRBV15
J: TRBJ2-5
D: .
CDR3: CATRSQGRETQYF
DNA: TGTGCCACCAGGTCCCAGGGTCGAGAGACCCAGTACTTC

size: many
V: TRBV20-1
J: TRBJ2-1
D: TRBD2
CDR3: CSARDGAGVPWEQFF
DNA: TGCAGTGCTAGAGATGGGGCGGGAGTTCCCTGGGAGCAGTTCTTC

size: many
V: TRBV5-1
J: TRBJ2-2
D: .
CDR3: CASSHDELTGELFF
DNA: TGCGCCAGCAGCCATGACGAGCTTACCGGGGAGCTGTTTTTT

size: few
V: TRBV24-1
J: TRBJ2-5
D: .
CDR3: CATSAGRWGAEQETQYF
DNA: TGTGCCACCAGTGCCGGGAGGTGGGGGGCAGAACAAGAGACCCAGTACTTC

size: many
V: TRBV28
J: TRBJ1-6
D: .
CDR3: CASSLGGSSYNSPLHF
DNA: TGTGCCAGCAGTTTAGGGGGGAGCTCCTATAATTCACCCCTCCACTTT

size: many
V: TRBV6-2/TRBV6-3
J: TRBJ2-3
D: TRBD1
CDR3: CASRLQGADTQYF
DNA: TGTGCCAGCAGATTACAGGGGGCAGATACGCAGTATTTT

size: many
V: TRBV30
J: TRBJ2-1
D: TRBD2
CDR3: CAWRITSGRGGEQFF
DNA: TGTGCCTGGAGGATCACTAGCGGGAGGGGAGGTGAGCAGTTCTTC

size: many
V: TRBV11-3
J: TRBJ2-7
D: TRBD2
CDR3: CASSSISGRHNEQYF
DNA: TGTGCCAGCAGCTCCATTAGCGGGAGACACAACGAGCAGTACTTC

size: .
V: TRBV29-1
J: TRBJ1-4
D: .
CDR3: CSAEGLTNEKLFF
DNA: TGCAGCGCTGAAGGGCTTACTAATGAAAAACTGTTTTTT

size: many
V: TRBV20-1
J: TRBJ2-1
D: TRBD2
CDR3: CSARVHRGGRLSEQFF
DNA: TGCAGTGCTAGAGTCCACCGGGGAGGGCGTCTTTCCGAGCAGTTCTTC

size: many
V: TRBV7-9
J: TRBJ1-1
D: .
CDR3: CASSSNRGADTEAFF
DNA: TGTGCCAGCAGCTCTAATCGCGGGGCCGACACTGAAGCTTTCTTT

size: many
V: TRBV25-1
J: TRBJ1-1
D: TRBD1
CDR3: CASSEYRGRGARNTEAFF
DNA: TGTGCCAGCAGTGAATATAGGGGGCGCGGGGCGCGGAACACTGAAGCTTTCTTT

size: .
V: TRBV20-1
J: TRBJ2-3
D: .
CDR3: CSAGPTDTQYF
DNA: TGCAGTGCTGGACCGACAGATACGCAGTATTTT

size: many
V: TRBV5-1
J: TRBJ1-2
D: .
CDR3: CASSFGTDVYGYTF
DNA: TGCGCCAGCAGCTTCGGGACTGACGTCTATGGCTACACCTTC

size: many
V: TRBV6-5
J: TRBJ2-7
D: TRBD1
CDR3: CASSYIGTGGYEQYF
DNA: TGTGCCAGCAGTTACATCGGGACAGGGGGCTACGAGCAGTACTTC

size: many
V: TRBV19
J: TRBJ2-3
D: TRBD2
CDR3: CASSIYLAGGTDTQYF
DNA: TGTGCCAGTAGTATTTATCTAGCGGGAGGCACAGATACGCAGTATTTT

size: many
V: TRBV3-1
J: TRBJ2-1
D: TRBD2
CDR3: CASTRPGLGNEQFF
DNA: TGTGCCAGCACCCGCCCGGGACTAGGGAATGAGCAGTTCTTC

size: many
V: TRBV11-1
J: TRBJ1-5
D: TRBD1
CDR3: CASSLEGQGTEGNQPQHF
DNA: TGTGCCAGCAGCTTAGAGGGACAGGGGACCGAGGGCAATCAGCCCCAGCATTTT

size: many
V: TRBV20-1
J: TRBJ1-1
D: .
CDR3: CSARDLAEAFF
DNA: TGCAGTGCTAGAGATTTGGCTGAAGCTTTCTTT

size: many
V: TRBV12-3/TRBV12-4
J: TRBJ1-5
D: .
CDR3: CASSWGDQPQHF
DNA: TGTGCCAGCTCCTGGGGGGATCAGCCCCAGCATTTT

size: .
V: TRBV20-1
J: TRBJ1-2
D: TRBD1
CDR3: CSAISQGVVGYGYTF
DNA: TGCAGTGCCATCTCGCAGGGGGTAGTTGGGTATGGCTACACCTTC

size: many
V: TRBV20-1
J: TRBJ1-1
D: TRBD1
CDR3: CSAAGQGHEAFF
DNA: TGCAGTGCTGCCGGACAGGGTCATGAAGCTTTCTTT

size: .
V: TRBV20-1
J: TRBJ1-4
D: TRBD1
CDR3: CSARGTGVLEDEKLFF
DNA: TGCAGTGCTAGGGGGACAGGGGTGTTGGAGGATGAAAAACTGTTTTTT

size: many
V: TRBV11-3
J: TRBJ2-3
D: TRBD2
CDR3: CASSPDTSGRQYF
DNA: TGTGCCAGCAGCCCCGACACTAGCGGGAGGCAGTATTTT